This T cell receptor (beta chain) was obtained from a study of cytomegalovirus exposure and HLA in healthy donors. Regarding the study as a whole: Association with HLA alleles at 0.05 false discovery rate was found for 16,951 TCR beta sequences in a later analysis.

A word on this clone: What it binds is not known.

The PCR was carried out with 60 Vbeta primers and 13 Jbeta primers. The data were produced by immunoSEQ multiplex PCR, yet TCRdb's version contains in-frame clones alone and is incomplete. Of around 69,000 clones in the sample, about two thirds were seen once. This TCR came from a middle-aged man in good health and CMV-seropositive. Sequencing input: PBMCs.

The CDR3, as DNA: TGTGCCAGCAGCTTTACACAGGGACAGGGGGAAAGCTTCTTT. This gives the protein CASSFTQGQGESFF. The chain couples TRBV11-2 to TRBJ1-1, with 11 nucleotides matching TRBD1. V trimming: 3 bases; J trimming: 14 bases; junction bases outside the gene matches: 11. The length of the CDR3 is 14 residues. In germline, CDR1 is SGHAT, CDR2 FQNNGV. Drawing the rest from reference TRBV11-2 and TRBJ1-1, the complete variable domain is EAGVAQSPRYKIIEKRQSVAFWCNPISGHATLYWYQQILGQGPKLLIQFQNNGVVDDSQLPKDRFSAERLKGVDSTLKIQPAKLEDSAVYLCASSFTQGQGESFFGQGTRLTVV.